This T cell receptor (beta chain) is drawn from a study of shared clonotypes between healthy human individuals. Study as a whole: Donors were a couple of women and a few men aged 18 to 49. Each donor had three CD4 naive, three CD4 memory, two CD8 naive and one CD8 memory plate.

Germline trimming cut 11 bases from V and 7 bases from J; bases unmatched to any gene: 10. The CDR3 sequence is 13 residues long. Germline CDR1 and CDR2: MNHEY and SMNVEV (reference sequence). Methods used by the authors: From ImmunoSEQ came sequences covering only the junction and carrying no quality scores, so filtering differed. Some clones are missing from TCRdb's copy, which holds only in-frame ones; the method was immunoSEQ multiplex PCR. V, J and clone size were drawn from that table, and D and trimming were deduced from the DNA. The repertoire holds approximately 600,000 clones, with roughly 96% as singletons. It was CD45RO-negative cells, positively selected for CCR7, that made up naive CD8 cells, with terminally differentiated effector memory CD45RA+ cells excluded. Donors, without exception, were Caucasian adults residing in Nashville, Tennessee.

Sequencing was carried out using naive CD8+ T cells sorted from blood. This receptor was identified in a woman in her 30s in good health. This chain connects TRBV27 to TRBJ2-2; 7 bases fit TRBD1. As DNA, the CDR3 is TGTGCCGCCGGTCTACAGGGGAACGGGGAGCTGTTTTTT. It encodes CAAGLQGNGELFF.